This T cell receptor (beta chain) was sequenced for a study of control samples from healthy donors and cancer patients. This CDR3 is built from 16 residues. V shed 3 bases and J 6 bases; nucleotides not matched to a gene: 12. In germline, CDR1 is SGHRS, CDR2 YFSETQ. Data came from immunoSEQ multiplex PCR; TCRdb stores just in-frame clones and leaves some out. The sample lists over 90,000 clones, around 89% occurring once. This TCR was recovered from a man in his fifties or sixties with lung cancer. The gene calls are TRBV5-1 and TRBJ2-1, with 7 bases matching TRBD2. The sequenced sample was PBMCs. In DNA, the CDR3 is TGCGCCAGCAGCTCTCTAGGAGCGGGGCAGGTCAATGAGCAGTTCTTC. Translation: CASSSLGAGQVNEQFF.